Described below is a single T cell receptor beta chain sequence and its context. PCR primers comprised 60 Vbeta and 13 Jbeta primers. Assay: immunoSEQ multiplex PCR; the TCRdb copy retains only in-frame clones and omits some. This sample yields about 140,000 clones, of which roughly 70% are seen a single time; 1.5% to 2% belongs to the top ten. This sample is drawn from a study of cytomegalovirus exposure and HLA in healthy donors. The CDR3 contains 13 residues. CDR1 and CDR2 from the germline V gene are MNHEY and SMNVEV (reference sequence). Between the trimmed V and J ends, which lost 6 bases and 3 bases, there was a span of 12 bases.

The V call is TRBV27, the J call TRBJ2-7, with D tentatively TRBD2 (6 bases). The sequence came from a human donor in good health. The sequencing sample was made of PBMCs. The CDR3 region has the DNA TGTGCCAGCAGCCTGGCGGGGAGCTACGAGCAGTACTTC. Translation gives CASSLAGSYEQYF.